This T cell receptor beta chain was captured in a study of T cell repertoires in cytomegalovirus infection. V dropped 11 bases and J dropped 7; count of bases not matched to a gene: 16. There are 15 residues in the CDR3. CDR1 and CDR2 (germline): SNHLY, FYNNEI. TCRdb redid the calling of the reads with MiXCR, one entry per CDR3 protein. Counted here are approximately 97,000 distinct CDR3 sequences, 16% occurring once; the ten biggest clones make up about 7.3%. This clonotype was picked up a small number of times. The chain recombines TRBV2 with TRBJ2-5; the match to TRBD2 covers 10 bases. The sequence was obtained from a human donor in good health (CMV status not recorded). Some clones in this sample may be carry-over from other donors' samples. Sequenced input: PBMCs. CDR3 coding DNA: TGTGCCCAGGGTCGACTAGCGGGCTTCGCCGGGACCCAGTACTTC. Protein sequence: CAQGRLAGFAGTQYF.